This note documents a single T cell receptor (beta chain) sequence. Its specific antigen is unknown. No much larger clone is present one base from it, and per-base qualities are unavailable. This specimen comes from a study of T cell changes during pregnancy in multiple sclerosis (dated by TCRdb to between 2018 and 2021). Broadly, across the study: The study examined how the T cell repertoire changed over the course of pregnancy in women with multiple sclerosis.

The method was the immunoSEQ multiplex PCR assay. TCRdb took this table from immuneACCESS and kept in-frame rearrangements with V and J called. Such tables lack part of the clones; where checked against another copy, unresolved V genes explain under half of the gap, and the rest is unexplained. This sample is represented by tens of thousands of clones; roughly 89% of them were singletons. The top ten clonotypes cover roughly 0.53% of the sample. The TCR originated in a female donor with multiple sclerosis, enrolled in a pregnancy study. Source: CD4+ T cells from peripheral blood mononuclear cells, taken in the first trimester of pregnancy.

The CDR3 region: CASSSVQGYTGELFF. The nucleotide sequence reads TGCGCCAGCAGCTCCGTACAGGGTTACACCGGGGAGCTGTTTTTT. This receptor chain uses TRBV5-1 and TRBJ2-2; the D region possibly corresponds to TRBD1 (6 bases align). The CDR3 has 15 amino acids, counting the end cysteine and phenylalanine. This entry keeps only the CDR3 DNA: 45 bases, framed from base 1. V is shortened by 3 bases, J by 3 bases, and the region joining them spans 12 bases. Based on the germline V gene, the CDR1 and CDR2 sequences are SGHRS and YFSETQ.